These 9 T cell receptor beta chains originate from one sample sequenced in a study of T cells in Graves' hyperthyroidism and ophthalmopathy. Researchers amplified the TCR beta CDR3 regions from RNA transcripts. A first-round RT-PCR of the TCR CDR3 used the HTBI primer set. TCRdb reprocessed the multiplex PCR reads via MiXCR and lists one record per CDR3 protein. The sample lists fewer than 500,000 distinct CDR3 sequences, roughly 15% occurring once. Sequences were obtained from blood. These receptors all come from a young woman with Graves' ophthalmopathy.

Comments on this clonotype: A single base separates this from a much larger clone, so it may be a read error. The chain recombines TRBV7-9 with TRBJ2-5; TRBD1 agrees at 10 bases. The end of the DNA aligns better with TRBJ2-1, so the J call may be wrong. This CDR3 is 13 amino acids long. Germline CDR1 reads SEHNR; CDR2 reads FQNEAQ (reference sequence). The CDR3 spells CASGQGYGETQFF. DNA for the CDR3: TGTGCCTCGGGACAGGGGTATGGAGAGACCCAGTTCTTC.

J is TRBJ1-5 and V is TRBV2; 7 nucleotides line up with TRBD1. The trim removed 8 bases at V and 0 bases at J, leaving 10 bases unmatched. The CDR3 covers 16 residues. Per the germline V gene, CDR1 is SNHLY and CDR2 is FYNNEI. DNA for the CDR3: TGTGCCAGCCCACTCCGGGACAGCGCTAGCAATCAGCCCCAGCATTTT. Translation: CASPLRDSASNQPQHF.

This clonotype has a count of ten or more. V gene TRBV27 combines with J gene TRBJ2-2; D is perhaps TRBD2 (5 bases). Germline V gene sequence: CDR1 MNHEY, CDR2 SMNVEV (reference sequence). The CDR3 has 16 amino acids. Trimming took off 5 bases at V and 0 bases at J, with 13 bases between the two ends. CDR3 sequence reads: CASSLATLPNTGELFF. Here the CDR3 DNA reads TGTGCCAGCAGTCTAGCTACGCTGCCGAACACCGGGGAGCTGTTTTTT.

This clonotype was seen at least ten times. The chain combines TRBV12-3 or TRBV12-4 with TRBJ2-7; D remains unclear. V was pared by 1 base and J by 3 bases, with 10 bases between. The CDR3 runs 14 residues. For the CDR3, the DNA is TGTGCCAGCAGTTTAGTTGAAGGCGACTACGAGCAGTACTTC. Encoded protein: CASSLVEGDYEQYF.

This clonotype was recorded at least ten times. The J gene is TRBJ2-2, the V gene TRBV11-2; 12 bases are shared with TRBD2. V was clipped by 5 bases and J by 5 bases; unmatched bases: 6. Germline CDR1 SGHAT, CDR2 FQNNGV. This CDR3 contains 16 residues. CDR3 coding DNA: TGTGCCAGCAGCCGGGCGGGACTAGCGGGTACCGGGGAGCTGTTTTTT. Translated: CASSRAGLAGTGELFF.

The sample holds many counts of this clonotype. CDR3 loop: CASSLEVYEQYF. The CDR3, as DNA: TGTGCCAGCAGCTTAGAAGTGTACGAGCAGTACTTC. This chain uses TRBV7-8 with TRBJ2-7; no clear D. This CDR3 has 12 residues. Trimming took 1 base from V and 4 from J, leaving 5 bases between them. CDR1 is SGHVS, CDR2 FQNEAQ, per germline.

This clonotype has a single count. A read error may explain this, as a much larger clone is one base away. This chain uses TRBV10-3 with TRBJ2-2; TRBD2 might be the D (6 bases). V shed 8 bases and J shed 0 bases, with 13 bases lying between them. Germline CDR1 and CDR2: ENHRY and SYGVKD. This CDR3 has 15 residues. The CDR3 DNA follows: TGTGCCATCCGGACTACCGGGGCGAACACCGGGGAGCTGTTTTTT. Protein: CAIRTTGANTGELFF.

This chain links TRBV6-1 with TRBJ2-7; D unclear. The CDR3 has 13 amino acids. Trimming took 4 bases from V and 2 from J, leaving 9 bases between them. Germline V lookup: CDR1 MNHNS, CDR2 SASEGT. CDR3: CASSASYTYEQYF. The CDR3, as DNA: TGTGCCAGCAGTGCCAGTTATACCTACGAGCAGTACTTC.

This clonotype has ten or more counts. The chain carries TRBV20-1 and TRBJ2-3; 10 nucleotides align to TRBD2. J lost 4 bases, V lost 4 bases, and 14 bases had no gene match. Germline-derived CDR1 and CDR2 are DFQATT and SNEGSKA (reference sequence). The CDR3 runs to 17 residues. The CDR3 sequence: CSANPLAGVIRADTQYF. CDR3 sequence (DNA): TGCAGTGCTAACCCTCTAGCGGGGGTTATCCGCGCAGATACGCAGTATTTT.